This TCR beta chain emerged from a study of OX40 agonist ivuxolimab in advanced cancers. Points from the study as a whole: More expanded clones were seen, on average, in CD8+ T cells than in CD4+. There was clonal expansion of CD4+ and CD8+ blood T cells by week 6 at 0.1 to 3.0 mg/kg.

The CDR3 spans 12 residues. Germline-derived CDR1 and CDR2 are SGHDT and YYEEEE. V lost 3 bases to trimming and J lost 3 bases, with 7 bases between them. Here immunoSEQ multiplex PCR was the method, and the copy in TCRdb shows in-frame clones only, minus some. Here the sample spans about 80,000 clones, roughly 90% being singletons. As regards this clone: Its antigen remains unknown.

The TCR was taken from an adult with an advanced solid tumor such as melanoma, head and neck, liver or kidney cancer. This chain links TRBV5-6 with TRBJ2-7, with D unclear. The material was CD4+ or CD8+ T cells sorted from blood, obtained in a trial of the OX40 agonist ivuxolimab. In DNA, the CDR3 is TGTGCCAGCAGCTCCGGATTCTACGAGCAGTACTTC. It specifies CASSSGFYEQYF.